This TCR beta chain was obtained from a study of cytomegalovirus exposure and HLA in healthy donors. Study-level results: Presence/absence analyses treated sequencing depth as roughly uniform across donors. Generally TCR sequences proved uncommon, though certain public TCRs appeared in numerous donors.

The PCR employed 60 Vbeta primers together with 13 Jbeta primers. Libraries were prepared by immunoSEQ multiplex PCR; TCRdb keeps only in-frame clonotypes and omits some of them. The data contain about 82,000 clones, over 9% of them singletons. This clone was picked up a small number of times. Its antigen is unknown. Sequences were obtained from PBMCs. This TCR derives from a man aged 60 to 69 in good health and CMV-seropositive.

In nucleotides, the CDR3 is TGTGCCAGCTCACCATCGGGACTATCCCAAGAGACCCAGTACTTC. Translated, it gives CASSPSGLSQETQYF. The chain uses TRBV18 and TRBJ2-5; the match to TRBD2 covers 7 bases. Germline CDR1 is KGHSH and CDR2 is LQKENI. CDR3 length equals 15 residues. The V segment lost 2 bases and the J segment 1 base; nucleotides outside the gene matches: 4.